A selection of T cell receptor beta chains follows, all from one sample in a study of blood T cell repertoires in COVID-19. Sequencing was performed with immunoSEQ multiplex PCR; in TCRdb, only in-frame clones are kept and a portion is missing. The sample holds 300,000 to 400,000 clones, roughly 87% seen once. The sample was peripheral blood. These receptors came from a man aged 25-45 years with COVID-19, enrolled during active disease. The CDR3 runs from the conserved cysteine through the conserved F or W. A D gene is named only where the DNA matches it firmly. Only some rows state a clone size, as once, few, many or a class for expanded clones.

J gene: TRBJ2-1
V gene: TRBV7-3
D gene: TRBD2
clone size: -
CDR3 protein: CASSPSGRGEQFF
CDR3 DNA: TGTGCCAGCAGTCCCTCAGGGAGGGGTGAGCAGTTCTTC

J gene: TRBJ2-3
V gene: TRBV21-1
D gene: -
clone size: -
CDR3 protein: CASSKVRGTSTDTQYF
CDR3 DNA: TGTGCCAGCAGCAAAGTACGGGGAACTAGCACAGATACGCAGTATTTT

J gene: TRBJ2-7
V gene: TRBV28
D gene: -
clone size: -
CDR3 protein: CASSLSTGARGEQYF
CDR3 DNA: TGTGCCAGCAGTCTATCAACCGGGGCGCGGGGCGAGCAGTACTTC

J gene: TRBJ1-5
V gene: TRBV7-9
D gene: TRBD1
clone size: -
CDR3 protein: CASSPNRTGNQPQHF
CDR3 DNA: TGTGCCAGCAGCCCTAATAGGACAGGGAATCAGCCCCAGCATTTT

J gene: TRBJ2-7
V gene: TRBV5-1
D gene: -
clone size: -
CDR3 protein: CASSLAEWYSSYEQYF
CDR3 DNA: TGCGCCAGCAGCTTGGCCGAATGGTACAGCTCCTACGAGCAGTACTTC

J gene: TRBJ2-1
V gene: TRBV24-1
D gene: -
clone size: -
CDR3 protein: CATSRRWGHNEQFF
CDR3 DNA: TGTGCCACCAGCCGAAGATGGGGGCACAATGAGCAGTTCTTC

J gene: TRBJ1-1
V gene: TRBV27
D gene: -
clone size: -
CDR3 protein: CATISRERAGVDTEAFF
CDR3 DNA: TGTGCCACCATTTCTCGCGAAAGGGCAGGGGTGGACACTGAAGCTTTCTTT

J gene: TRBJ2-1
V gene: TRBV28
D gene: -
clone size: -
CDR3 protein: CASREGGGIGFNEQFF
CDR3 DNA: TGTGCCAGCAGGGAGGGAGGGGGGATTGGGTTTAATGAGCAGTTCTTC

J gene: TRBJ1-5
V gene: TRBV7-2
D gene: TRBD1
clone size: -
CDR3 protein: CASSLNDRGANQPQHF
CDR3 DNA: TGTGCCAGCAGCTTGAATGACAGGGGGGCGAATCAGCCCCAGCATTTT

J gene: TRBJ2-1
V gene: TRBV6-2/TRBV6-3
D gene: TRBD1
clone size: -
CDR3 protein: CASSKLRGLNYNEQFF
CDR3 DNA: TGTGCCAGCAGTAAGCTCAGGGGGCTTAACTACAATGAGCAGTTCTTC

J gene: TRBJ1-6
V gene: TRBV9
D gene: -
clone size: -
CDR3 protein: CASSPRGDRNNSPLHF
CDR3 DNA: TGTGCCAGCAGCCCCCGAGGTGACAGGAATAATTCACCCCTCCACTTT

J gene: TRBJ2-3
V gene: TRBV3-1/TRBV3-2
D gene: -
clone size: -
CDR3 protein: CASSQDSGYTDTQYF
CDR3 DNA: TGTGCCAGCAGCCAAGATAGCGGTTACACAGATACGCAGTATTTT

J gene: TRBJ1-2
V gene: TRBV19
D gene: TRBD1
clone size: few
CDR3 protein: CASSIRQGYGYTF
CDR3 DNA: TGTGCCAGTAGTATCCGACAGGGCTATGGCTACACCTTC

J gene: TRBJ1-5
V gene: TRBV2
D gene: -
clone size: once
CDR3 protein: CASTKSDSFNQPQHF
CDR3 DNA: TGTGCCAGCACCAAATCCGACAGCTTCAATCAGCCCCAGCATTTT

J gene: TRBJ1-5
V gene: TRBV5-1
D gene: TRBD1
clone size: few
CDR3 protein: CASSGGQGYQPQHF
CDR3 DNA: TGCGCCAGCAGCGGGGGACAGGGGTATCAGCCCCAGCATTTT

J gene: TRBJ1-4
V gene: TRBV7-2
D gene: -
clone size: -
CDR3 protein: CASSLDGRAATNEKLFF
CDR3 DNA: TGTGCCAGCAGCTTAGACGGCAGGGCGGCAACTAATGAAAAACTGTTTTTT

J gene: TRBJ2-1
V gene: TRBV14
D gene: -
clone size: -
CDR3 protein: CASSQEGRGNYNEQFF
CDR3 DNA: TGTGCCAGCAGCCAAGAGGGGCGGGGTAACTACAATGAGCAGTTCTTC

J gene: TRBJ2-7
V gene: TRBV19
D gene: TRBD2
clone size: -
CDR3 protein: CASSLALAGSNEQYF
CDR3 DNA: TGTGCCAGTAGCCTAGCTCTAGCGGGGAGCAACGAGCAGTACTTC

J gene: TRBJ1-2
V gene: TRBV28
D gene: TRBD1
clone size: few
CDR3 protein: CASSGQGYGYTF
CDR3 DNA: TGTGCCAGCAGTGGACAGGGCTATGGCTACACCTTC

J gene: TRBJ2-3
V gene: TRBV2
D gene: -
clone size: -
CDR3 protein: CASSLRQITDTQYF
CDR3 DNA: TGTGCCAGCAGTTTAAGACAGATCACAGATACGCAGTATTTT

J gene: TRBJ2-5
V gene: TRBV5-1
D gene: -
clone size: once
CDR3 protein: CASSYQGRGETQYF
CDR3 DNA: TGCGCCAGCAGCTATCAGGGGAGAGGGGAGACCCAGTACTTC

J gene: TRBJ2-7
V gene: TRBV6-2/TRBV6-3
D gene: TRBD2
clone size: -
CDR3 protein: CASSYLRAGGAYF
CDR3 DNA: TGTGCCAGCAGTTACCTGAGGGCGGGAGGAGCATACTTC

J gene: TRBJ2-7
V gene: TRBV28
D gene: TRBD2
clone size: -
CDR3 protein: CASSPLRLASYEQYF
CDR3 DNA: TGTGCCAGCAGTCCCCTTAGACTAGCTTCATACGAGCAGTACTTC

J gene: TRBJ1-1
V gene: TRBV7-9
D gene: -
clone size: -
CDR3 protein: CASSLDGGARAAFF
CDR3 DNA: TGTGCCAGCAGCTTAGACGGAGGGGCGAGGGCAGCTTTCTTT

J gene: TRBJ2-3
V gene: TRBV28
D gene: TRBD2
clone size: -
CDR3 protein: CASISGTSGSPLTQYF
CDR3 DNA: TGTGCCAGCATTAGTGGGACTAGCGGGAGTCCCCTTACGCAGTATTTT

J gene: TRBJ2-4
V gene: TRBV5-4
D gene: TRBD1
clone size: -
CDR3 protein: CASSSPGGLAKNIQYF
CDR3 DNA: TGTGCCAGCAGCTCACCAGGGGGCCTAGCCAAAAACATTCAGTACTTC

J gene: TRBJ1-2
V gene: TRBV29-1
D gene: TRBD1
clone size: -
CDR3 protein: CSGGQGVNGYTF
CDR3 DNA: TGCAGCGGTGGGCAGGGGGTGAATGGCTACACCTTC

J gene: TRBJ2-1
V gene: TRBV10-2
D gene: TRBD2
clone size: -
CDR3 protein: CASSELAGGPIEQFF
CDR3 DNA: TGCGCCAGCAGTGAACTAGCGGGGGGGCCTATTGAGCAGTTCTTC

J gene: TRBJ2-3
V gene: TRBV28
D gene: -
clone size: -
CDR3 protein: CASSLSGDTQYF
CDR3 DNA: TGTGCCAGCAGTTTATCGGGGGATACGCAGTATTTT

J gene: TRBJ2-7
V gene: TRBV3-1/TRBV3-2
D gene: -
clone size: once
CDR3 protein: CASSQGHPTYEQYF
CDR3 DNA: TGTGCCAGCAGCCAAGGGCATCCGACCTACGAGCAGTACTTC

J gene: TRBJ1-5
V gene: TRBV5-5
D gene: TRBD1
clone size: -
CDR3 protein: CASSQTPGQYSNQPQHF
CDR3 DNA: TGTGCCAGCAGCCAGACACCGGGACAGTATAGCAATCAGCCCCAGCATTTT

J gene: TRBJ2-7
V gene: TRBV11-1
D gene: TRBD2
clone size: -
CDR3 protein: CASSFRLAGGNEQYF
CDR3 DNA: TGTGCCAGCAGCTTTCGACTAGCGGGGGGAAACGAGCAGTACTTC

J gene: TRBJ2-2
V gene: TRBV5-4
D gene: -
clone size: -
CDR3 protein: CASSLGGRSNTGELFF
CDR3 DNA: TGTGCCAGCAGCTTGGGGGGCAGATCGAACACCGGGGAGCTGTTTTTT

J gene: TRBJ1-2
V gene: TRBV27
D gene: TRBD1
clone size: -
CDR3 protein: CASSYKAQGADGYTF
CDR3 DNA: TGTGCCAGCAGCTACAAAGCACAGGGGGCTGATGGCTACACCTTC

J gene: TRBJ2-5
V gene: TRBV2
D gene: -
clone size: -
CDR3 protein: CASRSDSNWETQYF
CDR3 DNA: TGTGCCAGCAGGAGCGACAGCAACTGGGAGACCCAGTACTTC

J gene: TRBJ2-2
V gene: TRBV14
D gene: TRBD1
clone size: -
CDR3 protein: CASSQDLHRGANTGELFF
CDR3 DNA: TGTGCCAGCAGCCAAGATCTCCACAGGGGGGCGAACACCGGGGAGCTGTTTTTT

J gene: TRBJ2-7
V gene: TRBV19
D gene: -
clone size: -
CDR3 protein: CASSIRDSYEQYF
CDR3 DNA: TGTGCCAGTAGTATCAGGGACTCCTACGAGCAGTACTTC

J gene: TRBJ1-2
V gene: TRBV7-3
D gene: -
clone size: once
CDR3 protein: CASSPGQNYGYTF
CDR3 DNA: TGTGCCAGCAGCCCCGGACAGAACTATGGCTACACCTTC

J gene: TRBJ2-5
V gene: TRBV5-6
D gene: -
clone size: -
CDR3 protein: CASSHPVRETQYF
CDR3 DNA: TGTGCCAGCAGCCACCCGGTAAGAGAGACCCAGTACTTC

J gene: TRBJ2-1
V gene: TRBV11-2
D gene: TRBD2
clone size: -
CDR3 protein: CASSVGRGLEENEQFF
CDR3 DNA: TGTGCCAGCAGCGTCGGTAGGGGACTAGAGGAAAATGAGCAGTTCTTC

J gene: TRBJ2-7
V gene: TRBV4-2
D gene: -
clone size: -
CDR3 protein: CASSPTTGGSYEQYF
CDR3 DNA: TGTGCCAGCAGCCCAACTACGGGCGGGTCCTACGAGCAGTACTTC

J gene: TRBJ2-3
V gene: TRBV11-2
D gene: -
clone size: -
CDR3 protein: CASSLGPVASTDTQYF
CDR3 DNA: TGTGCCAGCAGCTTAGGTCCGGTCGCTAGCACAGATACGCAGTATTTT

J gene: TRBJ2-3
V gene: TRBV9
D gene: -
clone size: once
CDR3 protein: CASSINPTGGTDTQYF
CDR3 DNA: TGTGCCAGCAGCATAAACCCGACAGGCGGCACAGATACGCAGTATTTT

J gene: TRBJ2-5
V gene: TRBV18
D gene: TRBD1
clone size: -
CDR3 protein: CASSPRDRVAETQYF
CDR3 DNA: TGTGCCAGCTCACCACGCGACAGGGTCGCCGAGACCCAGTACTTC

J gene: TRBJ1-2
V gene: TRBV3-1/TRBV3-2
D gene: TRBD1
clone size: -
CDR3 protein: CASSPYILGQGPNGYTF
CDR3 DNA: TGTGCCAGCAGCCCTTATATACTGGGACAGGGGCCCAATGGCTACACCTTC

J gene: TRBJ2-1
V gene: TRBV19
D gene: -
clone size: -
CDR3 protein: CASSIAVTNSYNEQFF
CDR3 DNA: TGTGCCAGTAGTATAGCGGTAACCAACTCCTACAATGAGCAGTTCTTC

J gene: TRBJ2-2
V gene: TRBV5-8
D gene: -
clone size: -
CDR3 protein: CASSFNLQGSAGELFF
CDR3 DNA: TGTGCCAGCAGCTTTAATCTACAGGGTTCGGCCGGGGAGCTGTTTTTT

J gene: TRBJ2-3
V gene: TRBV30
D gene: -
clone size: -
CDR3 protein: CAWSVPGWDTQYF
CDR3 DNA: TGTGCCTGGAGTGTTCCGGGATGGGATACGCAGTATTTT

J gene: TRBJ1-1
V gene: TRBV24-1
D gene: TRBD1
clone size: -
CDR3 protein: CATSDGQEEAFF
CDR3 DNA: TGTGCCACCAGTGACGGACAGGAAGAAGCTTTCTTT

J gene: TRBJ1-2
V gene: TRBV29-1
D gene: -
clone size: -
CDR3 protein: CSVGNSYGYTF
CDR3 DNA: TGCAGCGTTGGAAACAGCTATGGCTACACCTTC

J gene: TRBJ1-3
V gene: TRBV7-2
D gene: TRBD1
clone size: -
CDR3 protein: CASSYGQGVLRSGNTIYF
CDR3 DNA: TGTGCCAGCAGTTACGGACAGGGGGTCCTACGCTCTGGAAACACCATATATTTT

J gene: TRBJ1-3
V gene: TRBV12-3/TRBV12-4
D gene: TRBD1
clone size: -
CDR3 protein: CASSLGRGDTIYF
CDR3 DNA: TGTGCCAGCAGTTTAGGCAGGGGGGACACCATATATTTT

J gene: TRBJ2-7
V gene: TRBV24-1
D gene: TRBD1
clone size: -
CDR3 protein: CATSPDRGQVYEQYF
CDR3 DNA: TGTGCCACCAGTCCCGACAGGGGGCAGGTCTACGAGCAGTACTTC